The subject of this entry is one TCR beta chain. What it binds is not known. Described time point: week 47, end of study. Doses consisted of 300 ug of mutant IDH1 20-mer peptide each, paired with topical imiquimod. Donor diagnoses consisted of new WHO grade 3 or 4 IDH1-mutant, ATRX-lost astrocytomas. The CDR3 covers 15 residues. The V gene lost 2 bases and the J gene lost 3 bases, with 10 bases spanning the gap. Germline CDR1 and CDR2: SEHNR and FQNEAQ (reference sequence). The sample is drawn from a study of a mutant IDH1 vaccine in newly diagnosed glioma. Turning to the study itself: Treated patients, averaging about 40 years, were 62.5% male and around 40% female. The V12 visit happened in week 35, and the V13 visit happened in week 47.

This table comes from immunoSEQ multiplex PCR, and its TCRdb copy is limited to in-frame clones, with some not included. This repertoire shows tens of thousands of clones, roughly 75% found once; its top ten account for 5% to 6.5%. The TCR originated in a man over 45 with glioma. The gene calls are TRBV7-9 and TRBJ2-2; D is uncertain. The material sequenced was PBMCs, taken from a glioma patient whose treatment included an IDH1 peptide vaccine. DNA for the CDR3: TGTGCCAGCAGCTTATTCCGGGTTTACACCGGGGAGCTGTTTTTT. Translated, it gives CASSLFRVYTGELFF.